The rows below give T cell receptor beta chains drawn from one sample of a study of T cells in Graves' hyperthyroidism and ophthalmopathy. From the multiplex PCR reads, TCRdb called clonotypes with MiXCR, one entry per CDR3 protein. The sample shows hundreds of thousands of distinct CDR3 sequences, roughly a third of them seen only once. Sequences were obtained from blood. Receptor source: a woman in her thirties or forties with Graves' hyperthyroidism. The CDR3 runs from the conserved cysteine through the conserved F or W. D genes are given only for firm matches. Size is stated for part of the rows, as once, few or many counts, or as a class when the clone is expanded.

many,TRBV7-2,TRBJ2-7,TRBD2,16,CASSLEGRGSSYEQYF,TGTGCCAGCAGCTTAGAGGGGAGGGGAAGCTCCTACGAGCAGTACTTC
NA,TRBV24-1,TRBJ2-5,TRBD2,15,CATSDSGGGVETQYF,TGTGCCACCAGTGATTCGGGAGGAGGTGTGGAGACCCAGTACTTC
NA,TRBV10-3,TRBJ1-3,NA,13,CATMPTSGNTIYF,TGTGCCACCATGCCCACCTCTGGAAACACCATATATTTT
NA,TRBV19,TRBJ1-2,NA,13,CASQPDSPGGYTF,TGTGCCAGCCAACCGGACAGCCCCGGCGGCTACACCTTC
few,TRBV7-2,TRBJ2-2,TRBD1,15,CASSTGTGITGELFF,TGTGCCAGCAGCACCGGGACAGGGATCACCGGGGAGCTGTTTTTT
NA,TRBV7-2,TRBJ1-3,NA,14,CASSQDGTGNTIYF,TGCGCCAGCAGCCAAGACGGGACTGGAAACACCATATATTTT
many,TRBV20-1,TRBJ1-1,NA,11,CSARPYNEAFF,TGCAGTGCTAGGCCCTACAACGAAGCTTTCTTT
many,TRBV19,TRBJ1-4,TRBD1,15,CATTRPGTGGEKLFF,TGTGCCACCACCCGACCCGGGACAGGGGGTGAAAAACTGTTTTTT
many,TRBV10-3,TRBJ1-6,NA,13,CAISESKASPLHF,TGTGCCATCAGTGAGTCAAAGGCCTCACCCCTCCACTTT
many,TRBV19,TRBJ2-2,NA,12,CASSIRSGELFF,TGTGCCAGTAGTATTAGAAGCGGGGAGCTGTTTTTT
few,TRBV5-1,TRBJ2-7,NA,19,CASSLNLRGGLVGSYEQYF,TGCGCCAGCAGCCTTAACTTGAGGGGGGGACTTGTGGGTTCCTACGAGCAGTACTTC
many,TRBV9,TRBJ2-2,TRBD1,17,CASSPRPGTGYTGELFF,TGTGCCAGCAGCCCAAGGCCCGGGACAGGGTACACCGGGGAGCTGTTTTTT
few,TRBV9,TRBJ1-1,NA,16,CASSVGREGRGTEAFF,TGTGCCAGCAGCGTGGGGAGGGAGGGCAGAGGCACTGAAGCTTTCTTT
once,TRBV7-2,TRBJ1-5,TRBD1,13,CASSRDSVETQHF,TGTGCCAGCAGTCGGGACAGTGTGGAGACCCAGCATTTT
once,TRBV7-8,TRBJ1-3,NA,16,CASSIQGLPSGNTIYF,TGTGCCAGCAGCATACAGGGCCTGCCCTCTGGAAACACCATATATTTT
NA,TRBV12-3/TRBV12-4,TRBJ1-1,TRBD1,13,CASRLATGAEAFF,TGTGCCAGCAGGCTGGCGACAGGGGCTGAAGCTTTCTTT
few,TRBV5-1,TRBJ2-2,NA,15,CASSFGTRNTGELFF,TGCGCCAGCAGCTTCGGGACAAGGAACACCGGGGAGCTGTTTTTT
many,TRBV20-1,TRBJ1-6,NA,12,CSAGRYNSPLHF,TGCAGTGCCGGACGGTATAATTCACCCCTCCACTTT
NA,TRBV13,TRBJ1-2,NA,15,CASSLIGAGNHGYTF,TGTGCCAGCAGCTTAATCGGGGCAGGGAACCATGGCTACACCTTC
NA,TRBV29-1,TRBJ1-5,NA,12,CAWSESNQPQHF,TGTGCCTGGAGTGAGAGCAATCAGCCCCAGCATTTT
once,TRBV7-8,TRBJ1-5,NA,17,CASSGLAGTDSNQPQHF,TGTGCCAGCAGCGGGTTGGCCGGGACGGATAGCAATCAGCCCCAGCATTTT
few,TRBV28,TRBJ1-5,NA,16,CASSSPTRGRRQPQHF,TGTGCCAGCAGTTCTCCCACCAGGGGACGTCGACAGCCCCAGCATTTT
many,TRBV20-1,TRBJ2-6,NA,16,CSARVRGLPGANVLTF,TGCAGTGCTAGAGTCAGGGGACTCCCTGGGGCCAACGTCCTGACTTTC
many,TRBV19,TRBJ1-2,NA,13,CASSMKAAYGYTF,TGTGCCAGTAGTATGAAGGCCGCCTATGGCTACACCTTC
many,TRBV7-2,TRBJ1-1,NA,17,CASSLAGPFTGNTEAFF,TGTGCCAGCAGCTTAGCTGGACCGTTCACGGGGAACACTGAAGCTTTCTTT
many,TRBV9,TRBJ1-1,NA,14,CASSVGDRDTEAFF,TGTGCCAGCAGCGTAGGGGACCGGGACACTGAAGCTTTCTTT
few,TRBV10-3,TRBJ1-1,NA,16,CAITTIRGGSDTEAFF,TGTGCCATCACAACAATCCGGGGGGGGTCGGACACTGAAGCTTTCTTT
many,TRBV20-1,TRBJ1-1,NA,12,CSALQGNTEAFF,TGCAGTGCTTTACAGGGGAACACTGAAGCTTTCTTT
NA,TRBV2,TRBJ1-2,NA,16,CASSYDGQPNGYGYTF,TGTGCCAGCAGTTACGATGGACAGCCGAATGGATATGGCTACACCTTC
NA,TRBV25-1,TRBJ1-6,NA,17,CASSIESASGRHSPLHF,TGTGCCAGTAGTATAGAATCCGCCTCTGGTAGGCATTCACCCCTCCACTTT
NA,TRBV18,TRBJ1-1,NA,15,CASSPPSRTNTEAFF,TGTGCCAGCTCACCTCCGAGTAGGACGAACACTGAAGCTTTCTTT
few,TRBV28,TRBJ2-7,NA,14,CASRVRDGSYEQYF,TGTGCCAGCAGGGTACGGGACGGATCCTACGAGCAGTACTTC
NA,TRBV7-8,TRBJ1-5,NA,14,CASSPQPASGPQHF,TGTGCCAGCAGCCCCCAACCCGCGTCGGGGCCCCAGCATTTT
few,TRBV6-5,TRBJ2-2,NA,16,CASSYRGGLNTGELFF,TGTGCCAGCAGTTACCGTGGGGGCTTAAACACCGGGGAGCTGTTTTTT
NA,TRBV28,TRBJ1-2,NA,14,CASSLGGQRYGYTF,TGTGCCAGCAGTTTAGGGGGCCAGAGATATGGCTACACCTTC
few,TRBV6-5,TRBJ2-7,NA,15,CASSYSTVSSYEQYF,TGTGCCAGCAGTTACTCGACGGTGAGCTCCTACGAGCAGTACTTC
many,TRBV2,TRBJ1-5,TRBD1,16,CASRAGTGELNQPQHF,TGTGCCAGCAGGGCCGGGACAGGGGAGTTAAATCAGCCCCAGCATTTT
few,TRBV24-1,TRBJ1-3,TRBD1,21,CATSDSNKGQPLPSSGNTIYF,TGTGCCACCAGTGACTCGAATAAGGGACAGCCACTACCATCCTCTGGAAACACCATATATTTT
NA,TRBV19,TRBJ1-1,NA,14,CASSTAQLATEAFF,TGTGCCAGTAGTACAGCCCAGCTAGCAACTGAAGCTTTCTTT
NA,TRBV10-3,TRBJ1-1,NA,13,CAVRRQTNTEAFF,TGTGCCGTCAGGAGGCAGACTAACACTGAAGCTTTCTTT
NA,TRBV12-3/TRBV12-4,TRBJ1-6,TRBD1,17,CASSFSRSPGGGSPLHF,TGTGCCAGCAGTTTTTCGCGATCACCAGGGGGAGGTTCACCCCTCCACTTT
NA,TRBV6-9,TRBJ1-6,NA,14,CASSRGHPEIPLHF,TGTGCCAGCAGCCGGGGACACCCGGAGATCCCCCTCCACTTT
few,TRBV24-1,TRBJ1-5,NA,11,CATGRSQPQHF,TGTGCCACCGGCCGGAGCCAGCCCCAGCATTTT
NA,TRBV5-1,TRBJ1-3,NA,16,CASKPKAGVSGNTIYF,TGCGCCAGCAAACCAAAAGCAGGGGTTTCTGGAAACACCATATATTTT
NA,TRBV20-1,TRBJ2-1,TRBD2,15,CSARESRGVGNEQFF,TGCAGTGCTAGAGAGTCGCGGGGGGTCGGGAATGAGCAGTTCTTC
many,TRBV29-1,TRBJ2-5,NA,12,CSVVSDGWTQYF,TGCAGCGTGGTGTCGGACGGTTGGACCCAGTACTTC
many,TRBV19,TRBJ1-5,NA,12,CASSINEQPQHF,TGTGCCAGTAGTATAAATGAGCAGCCCCAGCATTTT
many,TRBV9,TRBJ2-5,TRBD2,17,CASSVTGLAGGKETQYF,TGTGCCAGCAGCGTAACTGGACTAGCGGGAGGGAAAGAGACCCAGTACTTC